These T cell receptor beta chains were read from a single sample in a study of blood T cell repertoires in COVID-19. The repertoire was sequenced with immunoSEQ multiplex PCR; TCRdb's copy has only in-frame clones and lacks some. Of some 500,000 clones listed, about 88% are singletons. Sequencing used peripheral blood. These receptors all stem from a woman in her 50s with COVID-19, enrolled during active disease. CDR3s include the opening cysteine and the closing phenylalanine or tryptophan. The order of the fields is D gene, J gene, clone size, V gene, CDR3 DNA, CDR3 protein. D genes are given only for firm matches. Where a row states a size, it is once, few, many or the class of an expanded clone; other rows omit it.

>.|TRBJ1-6|.|TRBV20-1
TGCAGTGCTAGTCTACAGGGCTCGCCCCTCCACTTT
CSASLQGSPLHF
>.|TRBJ1-2|.|TRBV2
TGTGCCAGCAGCCCGACGGGTACTGGCTACACCTTC
CASSPTGTGYTF
>.|TRBJ1-3|.|TRBV6-6
TGTGCCAGCAGTTACAGGGGGAAAACTGGAAACACCATATATTTT
CASSYRGKTGNTIYF
>TRBD1|TRBJ1-4|.|TRBV24-1
TGTGCCACGATGACAGGGGGCCCCACAGATGAAAAACTGTTTTTT
CATMTGGPTDEKLFF
>.|TRBJ1-1|.|TRBV6-6
TGTGCCAGCAGTTACTCGGACAGAAACACTGAAGCTTTCTTT
CASSYSDRNTEAFF
>.|TRBJ1-6|.|TRBV25-1
TGTGCCAGCAGTAGGGAAGGGGCTTCACCCCTCCACTTT
CASSREGASPLHF
>.|TRBJ1-1|.|TRBV29-1
TGCAGCGTTGATCCCTTCGACGCGGGTGGTGAAGCTTTCTTT
CSVDPFDAGGEAFF
>.|TRBJ1-2|once|TRBV2
TGTGCCAGCAGTGAAAACATCCCTAACTATGGCTACACCTTC
CASSENIPNYGYTF
>.|TRBJ1-4|.|TRBV27
TGTGCCAGCAGTTTCTCAATCGGGGGGACGGGAAAACTGTTTTTT
CASSFSIGGTGKLFF
>TRBD1|TRBJ1-5|.|TRBV9
TGTGCCAGCAGCGTAGGCGGGACAGCTAGCAATCAGCCCCAGCATTTT
CASSVGGTASNQPQHF
>.|TRBJ2-7|.|TRBV6-5
TGTGCCAGCAGTTACGAGGGAACCTACGAGCAGTACTTC
CASSYEGTYEQYF
>TRBD1|TRBJ1-4|.|TRBV28
TGTGCCAGCAGTTCACAGGGGGGGAATGAAAAACTGTTTTTT
CASSSQGGNEKLFF
>.|TRBJ2-3|.|TRBV28
TGTGCCAGCAGTTTAAATCTTGGCACAGATACGCAGTATTTT
CASSLNLGTDTQYF
>.|TRBJ2-3|.|TRBV7-3
TGTGCCAGCAGCCGGCCGGGAGACACAGATACGCAGTATTTT
CASSRPGDTDTQYF
>.|TRBJ1-2|.|TRBV30
TGTGCCTGGAGTTTCAACAGAAACTATGGCTACACCTTC
CAWSFNRNYGYTF
>.|TRBJ1-1|once|TRBV3-1/TRBV3-2
TGTGCCAGCAGCCCTATAAGGGGGAACACTGAAGCTTTCTTT
CASSPIRGNTEAFF
>.|TRBJ1-5|.|TRBV4-2
TGTGCCAGCAGCCAGGAGGGTATGAGCAATCAGCCCCAGCATTTT
CASSQEGMSNQPQHF
>.|TRBJ2-6|.|TRBV19
TGTGCCAGTAGTACTGCTATCTCTGGGGCCAACGTCCTGACTTTC
CASSTAISGANVLTF
>.|TRBJ2-7|.|TRBV3-1/TRBV3-2
TGTGCCAGCCGCGGACGGGAGTCCTACGAGCAGTACTTC
CASRGRESYEQYF
>.|TRBJ2-5|.|TRBV18
TGTGCCAGCTCACCACGGGCGGGGACTGAAGAGACCCAGTACTTC
CASSPRAGTEETQYF
>TRBD2|TRBJ2-7|.|TRBV9
TGTGCCAGCAGCCCCCGGACTAGCGGGGACTACGAGCAGTACTTC
CASSPRTSGDYEQYF
>.|TRBJ2-1|.|TRBV18
TGTGCCAGCTCACCAGGGACTGGCCCCTACAATGAGCAGTTCTTC
CASSPGTGPYNEQFF